Below are 24 T cell receptor beta chains sequenced from a single sample in a study of T cells in Graves' hyperthyroidism and ophthalmopathy. Amplified TCR beta CDR3 regions came from RNA transcripts. TCR CDR3 underwent first-round RT-PCR with the HTBI primer set. TCRdb re-called the multiplex PCR reads with MiXCR, one entry per CDR3 protein. The sample includes a few hundred thousand distinct CDR3 sequences, 14% of them seen just once. Sequencing was done on a sample of blood. The receptors shown here come from a woman between 40 and 50 years old with Graves' hyperthyroidism.

This clonotype was detected ten times or more. The genes are TRBV7-9 and TRBJ2-7; 8 nucleotides agree with TRBD2. This CDR3 region has 14 residues. V lost 5 bases to trimming and J lost 2 bases; unmatched junction nucleotides: 5. CDR1 is SEHNR and CDR2 is FQNEAQ in the germline V gene (reference sequence). The DNA of the CDR3 is TGTGCCAGCAGCCCAAGCGGGAGCCCCTACGAGCAGTACTTC. Protein sequence: CASSPSGSPYEQYF.

The chain combines TRBV7-9 with TRBJ2-2; weak D call: TRBD1 (5 bases). Germline loops: CDR1 SEHNR, CDR2 FQNEAQ (reference sequence). The CDR3 covers 14 residues. V shed 6 bases and J shed 6 bases, with 14 bases lying between them. The CDR3 coding sequence is TGTGCCAGCAGTGACGGGTGGGGCGCCGGGGAGCTGTTTTTT. Protein: CASSDGWGAGELFF.

On this clonotype: A read error may be the cause here, since a much bigger clone is one base away. The chain is built from TRBV3-1 and TRBJ2-1; a possible D gene is TRBD2 (6 bases). CDR3 length: 14 amino acids. Germline-derived CDR1 and CDR2 are LGHDT and YNNKEL (reference sequence). The DNA for the CDR3 is TGTGCCAGCAGCCCGGGACTTAACTACGATGAGCAGTTCTTC. This codes for CASSPGLNYDEQFF.

This clonotype was recorded many times. Its ends do not fully match the called genes, so a read error is possible. CDR3 in DNA: TGTGCCAGCAGAGAAGCGGGAGCTGACGACAATGAGCAGTTCTTC. Its translation is CASREAGADDNEQFF. V is TRBV6-1 and J is TRBJ2-1, with 8 nucleotides matching TRBD2. The germline V gene encodes CDR1 MNHNS and CDR2 SASEGT. This CDR3 region has 15 residues.

This clonotype was picked up many times. The CDR3 bases are TGCAGTGCGAGACAGAATTTGGACACTGAAGCTTTCTTT. Amino acids: CSARQNLDTEAFF. The V gene is TRBV20-1, the J gene TRBJ1-1, with a tentative D call TRBD1 (5 bases). The CDR3 extends over 13 amino acids. CDR1 DFQATT and CDR2 SNEGSKA come from the germline V gene (reference sequence). Trimming took off 6 bases at V and 3 bases at J, with 14 bases between the two ends.

This clonotype turned up a few times. The CDR3 nucleotides read TGTGCCAGCAGTGAGGCGGGTCGGAAGACCTACAATGAGCAGTTCTTC. It translates to CASSEAGRKTYNEQFF. This chain uses TRBV25-1 with TRBJ2-1; TRBD2 is a possible D gene (5 bases). Germline V gene lookup returns CDR1 MGHDK and CDR2 SYGVNS. This CDR3 is 16 amino acids long. V was cut by 3 bases and J by 2 bases, with 14 bases left in between.

Many counts were recorded for this clonotype. The chain recombines TRBV28 with TRBJ2-7, with 8 bases lining up with TRBD1. Looked up from germline, CDR1 is MDHEN and CDR2 is SYDVKM. The CDR3 consists of 13 residues. The V gene end was trimmed by 6 bases and the J gene end by 3 bases; junction bases not matched to a gene: 4. The chain's CDR3 is CASSVDRGYEQYF. The CDR3 DNA follows: TGTGCCAGCAGCGTAGACAGGGGCTACGAGCAGTACTTC.

The rearrangement uses TRBV19 and TRBJ2-5; TRBD2 might be the D (5 bases). Trimming took off 3 bases at V and 6 bases at J, with 14 bases between the two ends. The germline CDR1 and CDR2 sequences are LNHDA and SQIVND (reference sequence). This CDR3 is 14 amino acids long. This CDR3 is CASSIQAKRKTQYF. The DNA for the CDR3 is TGTGCCAGTAGTATCCAGGCCAAGCGGAAGACCCAGTACTTC.

Comment on this clonotype: This may stem from a read error, because a much larger clone lies one nucleotide away. This chain connects TRBV28 to TRBJ1-1; unclear D gene. The CDR3 loop spans 13 amino acids. CDR1 and CDR2 from the germline V gene are MDHEN and SYDVKM. The CDR3 is CASSPALNTEASF. The CDR3 bases are TGTGCCAGCAGTCCCGCCCTGAACACTGAAGCTTCCTTT.

This clonotype has ten or more counts. The rearrangement links TRBV28 to TRBJ2-7; TRBD2 agrees at 7 bases. CDR3 length: 13 amino acids. Trimming cost V 6 bases and J 2 bases; bases outside gene matches: 4. Germline values: CDR1 MDHEN, CDR2 SYDVKM. The CDR3 is CASSLLAAYEQYF. The CDR3 DNA follows: TGTGCCAGCAGCCTCCTAGCGGCCTACGAGCAGTACTTC.

This clonotype has just one count. CDR3: CASSQESGTMGPYGYTF. Written as DNA, the CDR3 is TGCGCCAGCAGCCAAGAGTCCGGGACAATGGGGCCCTATGGCTACACCTTC. This chain uses TRBV4-1 with TRBJ1-2; tentatively, D is TRBD1 (6 bases). Germline values: CDR1 MGHRA, CDR2 YSYEKL. The ends were cut back, 0 bases at V and 4 bases at J, with 18 bases in the middle. The CDR3 contains 17 residues.

DNA of the CDR3: TGTGCCAGTAGCCGGGACAGGGTAGGGGCTAATGAAAAACTGTTTTTT. As protein: CASSRDRVGANEKLFF. The chain recombines TRBV2 with TRBJ1-4, with 9 bases lining up with TRBD1. The V segment lost 9 bases and the J segment 3 bases; nucleotides outside the gene matches: 11. The germline CDR1 and CDR2 sequences are SNHLY and FYNNEI. The CDR3 consists of 16 residues.

This clonotype has just a few counts. This chain connects TRBV20-1 to TRBJ2-4; D gene uncertain. The V gene lost 6 bases and the J gene lost 0 bases, with 9 bases spanning the gap. The CDR3 runs 13 residues. Per germline, CDR1 DFQATT and CDR2 SNEGSKA (reference sequence). The CDR3, as DNA: TGCAGTGCGACCTGGGTAGCCAAAAACATTCAGTACTTC. Translated: CSATWVAKNIQYF.

This clonotype was counted between two and nine times. This chain connects TRBV28 to TRBJ2-2; 7 bases match TRBD2. The CDR3 is 15 amino acids. Trimming at V came to 8 bases and at J to 4 bases, leaving 10 bases not matched to a gene. Per germline, CDR1 MDHEN and CDR2 SYDVKM. The DNA for the CDR3 is TGTGCCAGCCTCACTCCGGGCGGGGGCACCGGGGAGCTGTTTTTT. It codes for CASLTPGGGTGELFF. The complete variable domain, with remaining parts taken from reference TRBV28 and TRBJ2-2, reads DVKVTQSSRYLVKRTGEKVFLECVQDMDHENMFWYRQDPGLGLRLIYFSYDVKMKEKGDIPEGYSVSREKKERFSLILESASTNQTSMYLCASLTPGGGTGELFFGEGSRLTVL.

This clonotype has more than one count but fewer than ten. The chain employs TRBV11-3 and TRBJ2-1; TRBD2 matches at 12 bases. V dropped 0 bases and J dropped 3; count of bases not matched to a gene: 9. The germline CDR1 and CDR2 sequences are SGHNT and YENEEA. The CDR3 sequence is 19 residues long. CDR3 loop: CASSLDLLAGGSGYNEQFF. CDR3 nucleotides: TGTGCCAGCAGCTTAGATCTACTAGCGGGAGGTTCTGGCTACAATGAGCAGTTCTTC.

This clonotype was seen a handful of times. The chain employs TRBV25-1 and TRBJ1-2; 9 bases align to TRBD1. Germline lookup yields CDR1 MGHDK and CDR2 SYGVNS. This CDR3 has 15 residues. With 4 bases clipped from V and 7 bases from J, the junction kept 10 bases outside the gene matches. In DNA, the CDR3 is TGTGCCAGCAGTGCCGCCTCCGGACAGGGGTTTGGCTACACCTTC. This codes for CASSAASGQGFGYTF.

This clonotype was counted between two and nine times. The CDR3: CASSGGRSSGANVLTF. The CDR3 region has the DNA TGTGCCAGTAGTGGGGGTCGGTCCTCTGGGGCCAACGTCCTGACTTTC. The V and J genes are TRBV19 and TRBJ2-6, with D tentatively TRBD1 or TRBD2 (5 bases each). Between the trimmed V and J ends, which lost 5 bases and 0 bases, there was a span of 11 bases. The length of the CDR3 is 16 residues. Germline values: CDR1 LNHDA, CDR2 SQIVND (reference sequence). The full variable domain, with the rest looked up from reference TRBV19 and TRBJ2-6, is DGGITQSPKYLFRKEGQNVTLSCEQNLNHDAMYWYRQDPGQGLRLIYYSQIVNDFQKGDIAEGYSVSREKKESFPLTVTSAQKNPTAFYLCASSGGRSSGANVLTFGAGSRLTVL.

This clonotype has at least ten counts. The chain is built from TRBV5-6 and TRBJ2-5; D is unresolved. Germline CDR1 SGHDT, CDR2 YYEEEE. V was clipped by 0 bases and J by 4 bases, with 10 bases between them. This CDR3 contains 14 residues. The CDR3 loop reads CASSLGLLIETQYF. CDR3 nucleotides: TGTGCCAGCAGCTTGGGGCTGCTGATAGAGACCCAGTACTTC.

In its sample, this clonotype was seen a few times. The chain combines TRBV2 with TRBJ2-5, with D tentatively TRBD1 (6 bases). The CDR3 loop spans 11 amino acids. Trimming cost V 7 bases and J 5 bases, with 8 bases left between them. The germline V gene has CDR1 SNHLY and CDR2 FYNNEI. The CDR3 spells CASTGEETQYF. The CDR3, as DNA: TGTGCCAGCACAGGGGAGGAGACCCAGTACTTC.

This clonotype occurred many times. This rearrangement joins TRBV24-1 to TRBJ1-5; unclear D gene. The germline V gene has CDR1 KGHDR and CDR2 SFDVKD. The CDR3 sequence is 14 residues long. The V and J ends lost 1 base and 6 bases respectively, with 9 bases between them. This CDR3 reads CATSDFSAVQPQHF. The CDR3 nucleotides read TGTGCCACCAGTGATTTTTCAGCGGTTCAGCCCCAGCATTTT.

This clonotype has a count of ten or more. CDR3 amino acids: CASRTGAAGYTF. CDR3 nucleotide sequence: TGTGCCAGCAGGACAGGGGCGGCTGGCTACACCTTC. The chain combines TRBV2 with TRBJ1-2, with TRBD1 matching over 8 bases. Germline V gene lookup returns CDR1 SNHLY and CDR2 FYNNEI. V lost 6 bases and J lost 7; bases outside the gene matches: 4. The CDR3 covers 12 residues.

This clonotype was observed a few times. V and J are TRBV6-2 or TRBV6-3 and TRBJ1-1, with 7 bases fitting TRBD1. Losses at the gene ends were 6 bases for V and 8 bases for J; bases not matched to a gene: 6. Germline V CDR1 and CDR2: MNHEY, SVGEGT. The CDR3 runs to 12 residues. The CDR3 DNA is TGTGCCAGCAGCGTCTCGACAGGGGAAGCTTTCTTT. This translates into CASSVSTGEAFF.

This clonotype was seen at least ten times. This chain joins TRBV18 and TRBJ2-1; TRBD2 matches at 8 bases. The trim removed 4 bases at V and 2 bases at J, leaving 4 bases unmatched. CDR1 is KGHSH and CDR2 is LQKENI in the germline V gene. CDR3 length: 15 residues. The CDR3 reads CASSLLAGPYNEQFF. CDR3 sequence (DNA): TGTGCCAGCTCACTCCTAGCGGGCCCCTACAATGAGCAGTTCTTC.

Many counts were recorded for this clonotype. The V gene is TRBV12-3 or TRBV12-4, the J gene TRBJ1-1, with D unclear. This CDR3 region has 13 residues. V dropped 1 base and J dropped 5 bases, with 8 bases sitting between them. In DNA, the CDR3 is TGTGCCAGCAGTTTAGAAGCTGGGACTGAAGCTTTCTTT. Translated, it gives CASSLEAGTEAFF.